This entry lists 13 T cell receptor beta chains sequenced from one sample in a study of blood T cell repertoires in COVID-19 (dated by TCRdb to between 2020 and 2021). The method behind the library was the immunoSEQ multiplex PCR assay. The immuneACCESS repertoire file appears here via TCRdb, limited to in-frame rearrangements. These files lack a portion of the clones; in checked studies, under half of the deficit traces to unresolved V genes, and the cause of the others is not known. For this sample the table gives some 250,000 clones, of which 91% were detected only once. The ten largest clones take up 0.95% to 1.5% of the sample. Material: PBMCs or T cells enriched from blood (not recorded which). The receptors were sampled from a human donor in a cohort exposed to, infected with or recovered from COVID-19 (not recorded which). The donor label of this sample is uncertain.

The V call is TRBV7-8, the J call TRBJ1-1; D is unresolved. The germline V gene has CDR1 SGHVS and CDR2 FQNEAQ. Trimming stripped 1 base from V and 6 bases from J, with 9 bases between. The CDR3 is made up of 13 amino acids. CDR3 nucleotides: TGTGCCAGCAGCTTAGAGGTAGCGGCTGAAGCTTTCTTT. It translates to CASSLEVAAEAFF. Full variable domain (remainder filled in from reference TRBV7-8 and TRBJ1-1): GAGVSQSPRYKVAKRGQDVALRCDPISGHVSLFWYQQALGQGPEFLTYFQNEAQLDKSGLPSDRFFAERPEGSVSTLKIQRTQQEDSAVYLCASSLEVAAEAFFGQGTRLTVV.

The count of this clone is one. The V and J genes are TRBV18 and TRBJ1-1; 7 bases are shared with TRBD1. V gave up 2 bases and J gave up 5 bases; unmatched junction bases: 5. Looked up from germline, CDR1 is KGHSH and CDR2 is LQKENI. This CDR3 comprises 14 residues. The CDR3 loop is CASSPKTGETEAFF. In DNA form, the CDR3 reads TGTGCCAGCTCACCAAAAACAGGGGAAACTGAAGCTTTCTTT.

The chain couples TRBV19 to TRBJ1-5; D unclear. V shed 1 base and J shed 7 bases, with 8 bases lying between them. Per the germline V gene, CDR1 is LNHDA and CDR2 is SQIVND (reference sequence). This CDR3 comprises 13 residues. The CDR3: CASSIVRSQPQHF. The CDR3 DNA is TGTGCCAGTAGTATAGTACGGAGCCAGCCCCAGCATTTT.

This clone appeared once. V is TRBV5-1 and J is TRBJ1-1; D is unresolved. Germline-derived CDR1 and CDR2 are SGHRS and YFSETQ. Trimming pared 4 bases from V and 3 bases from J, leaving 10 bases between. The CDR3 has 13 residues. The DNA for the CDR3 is TGCGCCAGCAGCACCCAGATCGACACTGAAGCTTTCTTT. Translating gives CASSTQIDTEAFF.

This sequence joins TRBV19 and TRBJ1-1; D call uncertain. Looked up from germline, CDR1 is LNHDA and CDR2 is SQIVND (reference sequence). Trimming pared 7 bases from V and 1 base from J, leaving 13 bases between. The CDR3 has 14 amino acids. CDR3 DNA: TGTGCCAGTATCCGACTGGAGGGGAACACTGAAGCTTTCTTT. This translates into CASIRLEGNTEAFF.

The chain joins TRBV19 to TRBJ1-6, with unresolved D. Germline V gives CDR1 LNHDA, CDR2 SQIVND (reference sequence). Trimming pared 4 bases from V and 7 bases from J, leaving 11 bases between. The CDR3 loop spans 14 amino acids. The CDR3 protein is CASSTGGLNSPLHF. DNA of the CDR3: TGTGCCAGTAGTACGGGAGGGTTGAATTCACCCCTCCACTTT.

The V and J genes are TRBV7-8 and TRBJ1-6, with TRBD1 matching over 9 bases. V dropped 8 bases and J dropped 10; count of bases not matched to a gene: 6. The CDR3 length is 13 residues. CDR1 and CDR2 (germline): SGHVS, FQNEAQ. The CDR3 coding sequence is TGTGCCAGCTGCCGGGACAGGGACTCACCCCTCCACTTT. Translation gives CASCRDRDSPLHF.

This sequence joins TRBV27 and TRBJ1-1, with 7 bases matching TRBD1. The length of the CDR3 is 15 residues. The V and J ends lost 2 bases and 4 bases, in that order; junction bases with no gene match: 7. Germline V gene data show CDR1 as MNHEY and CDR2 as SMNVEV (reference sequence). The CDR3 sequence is CASSLTTGFGTEAFF. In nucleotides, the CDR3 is TGTGCCAGCAGTTTAACGACAGGGTTCGGCACTGAAGCTTTCTTT.

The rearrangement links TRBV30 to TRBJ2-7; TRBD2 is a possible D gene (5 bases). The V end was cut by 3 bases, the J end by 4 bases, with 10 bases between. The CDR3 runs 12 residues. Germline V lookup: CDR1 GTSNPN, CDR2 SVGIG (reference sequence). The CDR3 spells CAWRGRGYEQYF. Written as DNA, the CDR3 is TGTGCCTGGAGAGGTCGCGGGTACGAGCAGTACTTC.

CDR3 bases: TGTGCCAGCAGCGTCGAGACAGGGATGAACACTGAAGCTTTCTTT. This translates into CASSVETGMNTEAFF. The V call is TRBV9, the J call TRBJ1-1, with 7 nucleotides matching TRBD1. Trimming removed 2 bases from V and 0 bases from J; junction bases left unmatched: 4. The CDR3 covers 15 residues. The germline gives CDR1 SGDLS, CDR2 YYNGEE.

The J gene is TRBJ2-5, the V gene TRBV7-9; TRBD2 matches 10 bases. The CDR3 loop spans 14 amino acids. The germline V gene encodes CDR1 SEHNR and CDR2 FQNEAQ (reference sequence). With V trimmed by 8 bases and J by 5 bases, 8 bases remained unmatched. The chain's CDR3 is CASRQRGGVETQYF. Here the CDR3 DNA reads TGTGCCAGCCGGCAGCGGGGGGGTGTGGAGACCCAGTACTTC.

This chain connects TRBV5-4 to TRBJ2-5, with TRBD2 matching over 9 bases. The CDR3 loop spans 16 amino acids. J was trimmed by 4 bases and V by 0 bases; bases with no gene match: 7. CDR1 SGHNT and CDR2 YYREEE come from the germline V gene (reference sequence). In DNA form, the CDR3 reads TGTGCCAGCAGCTTGGATGCGGGGGGGCCAGGAGAGACCCAGTACTTC. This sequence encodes CASSLDAGGPGETQYF.

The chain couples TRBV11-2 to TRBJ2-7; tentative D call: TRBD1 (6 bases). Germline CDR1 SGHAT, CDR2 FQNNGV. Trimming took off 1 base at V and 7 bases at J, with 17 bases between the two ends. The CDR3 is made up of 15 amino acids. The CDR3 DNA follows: TGTGCCAGCAGCTTAGTGGGGACACGGATGTGGGAGCAGTACTTC. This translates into CASSLVGTRMWEQYF.